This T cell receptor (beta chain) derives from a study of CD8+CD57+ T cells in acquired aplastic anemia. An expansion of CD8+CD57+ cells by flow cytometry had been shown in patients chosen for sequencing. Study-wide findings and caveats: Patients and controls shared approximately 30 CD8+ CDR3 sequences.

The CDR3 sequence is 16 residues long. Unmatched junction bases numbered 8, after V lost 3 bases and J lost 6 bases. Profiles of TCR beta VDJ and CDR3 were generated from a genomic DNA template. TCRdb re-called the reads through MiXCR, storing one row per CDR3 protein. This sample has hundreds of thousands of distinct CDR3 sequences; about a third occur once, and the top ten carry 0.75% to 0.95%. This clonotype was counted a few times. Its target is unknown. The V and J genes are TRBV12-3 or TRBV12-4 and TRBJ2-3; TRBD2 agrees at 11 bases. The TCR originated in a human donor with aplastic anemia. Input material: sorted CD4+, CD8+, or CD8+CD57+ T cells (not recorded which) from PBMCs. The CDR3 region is CASSFGSGGAVDTQYF. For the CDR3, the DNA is TGTGCCAGCAGTTTCGGTAGCGGGGGGGCGGTGGATACGCAGTATTTT.